These 12 T cell receptor beta chains were sequenced from one sample in a study of cytomegalovirus exposure and HLA in healthy donors. PCR amplification relied on 60 Vbeta primers (plus 13 Jbeta primers). Clones were sequenced by immunoSEQ multiplex PCR, and TCRdb holds only the in-frame ones, with some missing. The data show 150,000 or so clones, 75% to 80% seen once. The sequenced sample was PBMCs. These receptors all come from a man in his forties in good health and CMV-seropositive.

The chain uses TRBV11-1 and TRBJ2-7; 7 bases fit TRBD1. The ends lost 5 bases at V and 7 bases at J; junction bases unmatched: 8. Per germline, CDR1 SGHAT and CDR2 FQDESV (reference sequence). The CDR3 loop spans 13 amino acids. The chain's CDR3 is CASSPQTGLEQYF. CDR3 DNA: TGTGCCAGCAGCCCTCAGACAGGGTTAGAGCAGTACTTC.

The rearrangement uses TRBV6-1 and TRBJ1-5; D unresolved. Germline V gene data show CDR1 as MNHNS and CDR2 as SASEGT. Deletions cut 6 bases from V and 4 bases from J, with 7 bases between. The CDR3 has 12 amino acids. The CDR3 DNA is TGTGCCAGCAGGGGCCCTAATCAGCCCCAGCATTTT. Translated, it gives CASRGPNQPQHF.

J is TRBJ2-7 and V is TRBV19; weak D call: TRBD1 (6 bases). Trimming removed 7 bases from V and 2 bases from J, with 12 bases in between. From germline, CDR1 is LNHDA and CDR2 SQIVND (reference sequence). CDR3 length: 13 amino acids. The CDR3 DNA reads as TGTGCCAGTACAGACAGGCTAACCTACGAGCAGTACTTC. It specifies CASTDRLTYEQYF.

V is TRBV29-1 and J is TRBJ2-7; 10 nucleotides align to TRBD2. The germline CDR1 and CDR2 sequences are SQVTM and ANQGSEA. The CDR3 length is 15 residues. After removal of 7 bases from V and 0 bases from J, the junction contained 9 bases not matched to a gene. The CDR3 loop reads CSAIPASGSSYEQYF. The DNA for the CDR3 is TGCAGCGCCATCCCGGCTAGCGGGAGCTCCTACGAGCAGTACTTC.

This sequence joins TRBV2 and TRBJ1-4; no reliable D call. CDR3 length equals 14 residues. CDR1 is SNHLY, CDR2 FYNNEI, per germline. The V gene lost 4 bases and the J gene lost 4 bases, with 10 bases spanning the gap. The CDR3 coding sequence is TGTGCCAGCAGTGGATTGCTAGTTAATGAAAAACTGTTTTTT. The encoded protein is CASSGLLVNEKLFF.

The genes are TRBV11-3 and TRBJ1-1; a possible D gene is TRBD1 (5 bases). The V gene lost 7 bases and the J gene lost 3 bases, with 15 bases spanning the gap. The CDR3 has 14 residues. Germline CDR1 and CDR2: SGHNT and YENEEA. CDR3 coding DNA: TGTGCCAGCACCCCCCGTGGGGACTACACTGAAGCTTTCTTT. The encoded protein is CASTPRGDYTEAFF.

This clone was picked up a small number of times. V gene TRBV4-2 combines with J gene TRBJ2-7; weak D call: TRBD2 (6 bases). The CDR3 loop spans 16 amino acids. Germline CDR1 reads LGHNA; CDR2 reads YNFKEQ. V was shortened by 0 bases and J by 2 bases, with 14 bases between the two germline ends. The CDR3 region is CASSQEVGSGAYEQYF. The CDR3 DNA sequence: TGTGCCAGCAGCCAAGAGGTGGGTAGCGGAGCCTACGAGCAGTACTTC.

This clone appeared a few times. The chain employs TRBV2 and TRBJ2-7, with 9 bases that match TRBD2. This CDR3 has 14 residues. The junction had 5 bases not matched to a gene; V was cut back by 6 bases and J by 2 bases. Germline V gene sequence: CDR1 SNHLY, CDR2 FYNNEI. CDR3 DNA: TGTGCCAGCAGGACTAGCGGCTTAACCTACGAGCAGTACTTC. Protein: CASRTSGLTYEQYF.

The V gene is TRBV5-4, the J gene TRBJ2-7, with 8 nucleotides matching TRBD1. Germline values: CDR1 SGHNT, CDR2 YYREEE (reference sequence). The V gene end was trimmed by 7 bases and the J gene end by 5 bases; junction bases not matched to a gene: 14. This CDR3 is 15 amino acids long. For the CDR3, the DNA is TGTGCCAGCCACTTTCGGGCAGGGGGCATCAACGAGCAGTACTTC. As protein: CASHFRAGGINEQYF.

The chain employs TRBV7-9 and TRBJ2-1, with TRBD2 matching over 10 bases. The CDR3 length is 16 residues. The germline CDR1 and CDR2 sequences are SEHNR and FQNEAQ (reference sequence). V shed 3 bases, J shed 8 bases, and the junction held 10 bases outside the gene matches. The CDR3 nucleotides are TGTGCCAGCAGCTTGTACAGCGGGAGGGCCTGGGATGAGCAGTTCTTC. As protein: CASSLYSGRAWDEQFF.

V and J are TRBV9 and TRBJ2-4; 11 bases agree with TRBD2. Germline V CDR1 and CDR2: SGDLS, YYNGEE. V lost 0 bases and J lost 9; bases outside the gene matches: 17. The CDR3 runs 19 residues. For the CDR3, the DNA is TGTGCCAGCAGCGTAGACCCTTCCCCTAGCGGGAGGCGGGACGGCATTCAGTACTTC. It translates to CASSVDPSPSGRRDGIQYF.

V gene TRBV18 combines with J gene TRBJ2-1; D is possibly TRBD1 (5 bases). CDR3 length: 12 amino acids. The germline V gene has CDR1 KGHSH and CDR2 LQKENI. V gave up 3 bases and J gave up 10 bases, with 10 bases separating them. The CDR3 coding sequence is TGTGCCAGCTCACCTCAGGGTGGCGAGCAGTTCTTC. This gives the protein CASSPQGGEQFF.